Below are 13 T cell receptor beta chains sequenced from a single sample in a study of T cell responses to AZD1222 COVID-19 vaccine. Here immunoSEQ multiplex PCR was the method, and the copy in TCRdb shows in-frame clones only, minus some. The sample includes 100,000 or so clones, about 88% seen only once; the top ten take roughly 3.5%. The material was peripheral blood, obtained on day 0 of AZD1222 vaccination. The receptors shown here come from an adult in good health.

The chain joins TRBV28 to TRBJ2-5; either TRBD1 or TRBD2 may fit D (5 bases each). This CDR3 region has 12 residues. Germline V gene data show CDR1 as MDHEN and CDR2 as SYDVKM. V lost 6 bases, J lost 1 base, and 6 bases lay in between. In nucleotides, the CDR3 is TGTGCCAGCAGCGGGACCCAAGAGACCCAGTACTTC. Its translation: CASSGTQETQYF.

The chain recombines TRBV5-6 with TRBJ1-2, with 10 bases aligning to TRBD1. The germline V gene has CDR1 SGHDT and CDR2 YYEEEE. The V gene end was trimmed by 4 bases and the J gene end by 3 bases; junction bases not matched to a gene: 6. This CDR3 comprises 15 residues. The CDR3: CASSPTGTGDYGYTF. DNA for the CDR3: TGTGCCAGCAGCCCAACCGGGACAGGGGACTATGGCTACACCTTC.

The V call is TRBV5-1, the J call TRBJ2-7, with 9 bases identical to TRBD1. V trimming: 2 bases; J trimming: 2 bases; junction bases outside the gene matches: 8. This CDR3 contains 16 residues. The germline gives CDR1 SGHRS, CDR2 YFSETQ. CDR3 sequence: CASSFSWDREAYEQYF. DNA for the CDR3: TGCGCCAGCAGCTTCTCCTGGGACAGGGAAGCCTACGAGCAGTACTTC.

V and J are TRBV3-1 (or the pseudogene TRBV3-2) and TRBJ1-2, with 11 bases aligning to TRBD1. The CDR3 spans 16 residues. The V gene's germline CDR1 is LGHDT and CDR2 YNNKEL (reference sequence). The J segment lost 8 bases and the V segment lost 0 bases, leaving 8 bases of the junction unmatched. The CDR3 DNA reads as TGTGCCAGCAGCCAAGATCCGGACAGGGGGCTGCGGGGCTACACCTTC. Translated, it gives CASSQDPDRGLRGYTF.

V and J are TRBV27 and TRBJ2-7; D is possibly TRBD2 (6 bases). The CDR3 has 13 amino acids. Germline CDR1 reads MNHEY; CDR2 reads SMNVEV (reference sequence). Trimming removed 6 bases from V and 3 bases from J, with 12 bases in between. The CDR3 nucleotides are TGTGCCAGCAGCCCTAGCGTCGGCTACGAGCAGTACTTC. Encoded protein: CASSPSVGYEQYF.

Regarding this clone: One end of the junction varies from germline; a read error may be responsible. The rearrangement uses TRBV7-2 and TRBJ1-5; D is unresolved. This CDR3 spans 14 amino acids. The V gene's germline CDR1 is SGHTA and CDR2 FQGNSA. The CDR3 nucleotides read TGTGCCAGCAGCTTAGAGGCGAGGACGGACCTTACGGATTTT. Translation gives CASSLEARTDLTDF. The complete variable domain, with remaining parts taken from reference TRBV7-2 and TRBJ1-5, reads GAGVSQSPSNKVTEKGKDVELRCDPISGHTALYWYRQSLGQGLEFLIYFQGNSAPDKSGLPSDRFSAERTGGSVSTLTIQRTQQEDSAVYLCASSLEARTDLTDFGDGTRLSIL.

The chain uses TRBV11-3 and TRBJ1-1; possibly TRBD1 for D (5 bases). From germline, CDR1 is SGHNT and CDR2 YENEEA. This CDR3 contains 13 residues. Trimming took off 6 bases at V and 1 base at J, with 9 bases between the two ends. Here the CDR3 DNA reads TGTGCCAGCAGTTATGACAGGAACACTGAAGCTTTCTTT. This sequence encodes CASSYDRNTEAFF. The full variable domain, completed using reference TRBV11-3 and TRBJ1-1, is EAGVVQSPRYKIIEKKQPVAFWCNPISGHNTLYWYLQNLGQGPELLIRYENEEAVDDSQLPKDRFSAERLKGVDSTLKIQPAELGDSAVYLCASSYDRNTEAFFGQGTRLTVV.

The chain combines TRBV6-5 with TRBJ2-1; 10 bases agree with TRBD2. The CDR3 is made up of 15 amino acids. Germline V gene sequence: CDR1 MNHEY, CDR2 SVGAGI. V gave up 8 bases and J gave up 3 bases; unmatched junction bases: 7. The CDR3 sequence: CASGGTSVFYNEQFF. CDR3 coding DNA: TGTGCCAGCGGAGGGACTAGCGTCTTCTACAATGAGCAGTTCTTC.

The V gene is TRBV6-5, the J gene TRBJ2-7; tentative D call: TRBD2 (5 bases). Germline V gene sequence: CDR1 MNHEY, CDR2 SVGAGI. V lost 0 bases, J lost 2 bases, and 11 bases lay in between. CDR3 size: 15 residues. The CDR3 nucleotides read TGTGCCAGCAGTTACTCGGTAGCGAGCACCTACGAGCAGTACTTC. Translated: CASSYSVASTYEQYF.

CDR3 bases: TGTGCCATCAGTGATCAGAGCACAGATACGCAGTATTTT. It encodes CAISDQSTDTQYF. The rearrangement links TRBV10-3 to TRBJ2-3, with D unclear. The CDR3 extends over 13 amino acids. V was clipped by 3 bases and J by 0 bases, with 4 bases between them. In germline, CDR1 is ENHRY, CDR2 SYGVKD.

The rearrangement links TRBV10-2 to TRBJ2-3; no definite D call. This CDR3 is built from 14 residues. Germline V gene data show CDR1 as WSHSY and CDR2 as SAAADI. V lost 4 bases and J lost 4, with 12 bases in between. CDR3 residues: CASSGVPVADTQYF. The DNA for the CDR3 is TGCGCCAGCAGTGGGGTTCCAGTAGCAGATACGCAGTATTTT.

This chain joins TRBV7-8 and TRBJ2-3; D is possibly TRBD2 (6 bases). The V end lost 5 bases, the J end lost 4 bases, and 22 bases lay between the germline ends. Germline V gives CDR1 SGHVS, CDR2 FQNEAQ. This CDR3 comprises 17 residues. The chain's CDR3 is CASSLMVGAGRPDTQYF. The CDR3, as DNA: TGTGCCAGCAGCCTAATGGTAGGGGCGGGGCGGCCAGATACGCAGTATTTT.

The V gene is TRBV6-5, the J gene TRBJ1-3, with D possibly matching TRBD1 (6 bases). The CDR3 loop spans 15 amino acids. CDR1 MNHEY and CDR2 SVGAGI come from the germline V gene. The V end lost 0 bases, the J end lost 4 bases, and 10 bases lay between the germline ends. The DNA of the CDR3 is TGTGCCAGCAGTTACTCCCCTGGACAGGGAAACACCATATATTTT. It codes for CASSYSPGQGNTIYF.